The 23 T cell receptor beta chains below were found in one sample sequenced in a study of cytomegalovirus exposure and HLA in healthy donors. The PCR was carried out with 60 Vbeta primers and 13 Jbeta primers. The data were produced by immunoSEQ multiplex PCR, yet TCRdb's version contains in-frame clones alone and is incomplete. The repertoire holds about 150,000 clones, with roughly three quarters as singletons. The sequencing input was PBMCs. Source of these receptors: a male donor in good health and CMV-seronegative.

This chain uses TRBV14 with TRBJ2-5; D call uncertain. This CDR3 contains 14 residues. The germline V gene encodes CDR1 SGHDN and CDR2 FVKESK. The V end lost 0 bases, the J end lost 7 bases, and 12 bases lay between the germline ends. The DNA of the CDR3 is TGTGCCAGCAGCCAAGAAAGATTCCTCGGGACCCAGTACTTC. As protein: CASSQERFLGTQYF.

The V gene is TRBV9, the J gene TRBJ1-6, with 7 positions matching TRBD1. V lost 3 bases to trimming and J lost 6 bases; unmatched junction nucleotides: 9. The CDR3 contains 16 residues. Germline values: CDR1 SGDLS, CDR2 YYNGEE. CDR3 region: CASSAGPTGRNSPLHF. The CDR3 DNA reads as TGTGCCAGCAGCGCCGGACCGACAGGGCGTAATTCACCCCTCCACTTT.

This chain links TRBV12-5 with TRBJ2-1; unclear D gene. V lost 8 bases to trimming and J lost 0 bases, with 5 bases between them. Germline V CDR1 and CDR2: LGHNT, FRNRAP. The CDR3 is made up of 12 amino acids. CDR3 protein: CASPGSYNEQFF. Written as DNA, the CDR3 is TGTGCTAGTCCGGGCTCCTACAATGAGCAGTTCTTC.

This chain links TRBV27 with TRBJ1-2; 8 bases fit TRBD1. Germline V CDR1 and CDR2: MNHEY, SMNVEV (reference sequence). The CDR3 has 14 amino acids. The junction had 5 bases not matched to a gene; V was cut back by 5 bases and J by 3 bases. The CDR3 nucleotides read TGTGCCAGCAGTGTCCGACAGGGGCACTATGGCTACACCTTC. Residues: CASSVRQGHYGYTF.

The table lists this clone with a count of one. This chain uses TRBV4-1 with TRBJ2-4; a weak D match, TRBD2 (7 bases). The CDR3 contains 16 residues. In germline, CDR1 is MGHRA, CDR2 YSYEKL. Trimming removed 0 bases from V and 0 bases from J, with 9 bases in between. The CDR3 DNA follows: TGCGCCAGCAGCCAAGAGAGGGGGGGAGCCAAAAACATTCAGTACTTC. Its protein is CASSQERGGAKNIQYF.

The rearrangement links TRBV5-6 to TRBJ1-3; tentatively, D is TRBD1 (6 bases). Germline CDR1 reads SGHDT; CDR2 reads YYEEEE. Trimming cost V 0 bases and J 7 bases, with 14 bases left between them. The CDR3 extends over 15 amino acids. The CDR3 here is CASSLGPGDPNTIYF. The CDR3 DNA reads as TGTGCCAGCAGCTTGGGTCCAGGGGATCCGAACACCATATATTTT.

This CDR3 reads CASSYGLAGGDTQYF. CDR3 DNA sequence: TGTGCCAGCAGTTACGGACTAGCGGGAGGGGATACGCAGTATTTT. This chain connects TRBV2 to TRBJ2-3; 15 bases line up with TRBD2. This CDR3 has 15 residues. Per the germline V gene, CDR1 is SNHLY and CDR2 is FYNNEI. V shed 5 bases, J shed 6 bases, and the junction held 3 bases outside the gene matches.

This clone was recorded a few times. V and J are TRBV7-9 and TRBJ1-5; D might be TRBD1 (6 bases). Germline V gives CDR1 SEHNR, CDR2 FQNEAQ (reference sequence). Trimming shortened V by 6 bases and J by 4 bases, and 13 bases separated the two germline ends. The CDR3 runs to 14 residues. The CDR3 is CASSEQGQNQPQHF. For the CDR3, the DNA is TGTGCCAGCAGTGAACAGGGCCAAAATCAGCCCCAGCATTTT.

CDR3 coding DNA: TGTGCCAGCAGTTTATACGCCCAGGGTCAAGGCCCCCTTTTCCCGGCCGGGGAGCTGTTTTTT. It translates to CASSLYAQGQGPLFPAGELFF. The chain combines TRBV27 with TRBJ2-2; tentative D call: TRBD1 (5 bases). Germline assignment: CDR1 MNHEY and CDR2 SMNVEV (reference sequence). V lost 1 base to trimming and J lost 6 bases, with 30 bases between them. This CDR3 contains 21 residues.

The chain has TRBV6-1 and TRBJ2-3; 8 nucleotides agree with TRBD2. CDR3 size: 14 residues. V was clipped by 8 bases and J by 3 bases; unmatched bases: 7. CDR1 and CDR2 from the germline V gene are MNHNS and SASEGT. The CDR3 nucleotides are TGTGCCAGCGGGCCGGGACTAGAGACAGATACGCAGTATTTT. It is translated as CASGPGLETDTQYF.

The rearrangement links TRBV7-3 to TRBJ2-5, with TRBD1 matching over 7 bases. From germline, CDR1 is SGHTA and CDR2 FQGTGA. CDR3 length: 13 amino acids. Trimming cost V 4 bases and J 4 bases; bases outside gene matches: 3. The CDR3 sequence is CASSSQGRETQYF. The CDR3 DNA reads TGTGCCAGCAGCTCACAGGGGCGAGAGACCCAGTACTTC.

J is TRBJ2-3 and V is TRBV5-1, with 7 positions matching TRBD1. This CDR3 region has 14 residues. Per germline, CDR1 SGHRS and CDR2 YFSETQ. Losses at the gene ends were 4 bases for V and 0 bases for J; bases not matched to a gene: 2. The CDR3 loop is CASSRDSSTDTQYF. As DNA, the CDR3 is TGCGCCAGCAGCAGGGACAGTAGCACAGATACGCAGTATTTT. Full variable domain (remainder filled in from reference TRBV5-1 and TRBJ2-3): KAGVTQTPRYLIKTRGQQVTLSCSPISGHRSVSWYQQTPGQGLQFLFEYFSETQRNKGNFPGRFSGRQFSNSRSEMNVSTLELGDSALYLCASSRDSSTDTQYFGPGTRLTVL.

Notes on this clone: Other DNA sequences within the sample encode an identical CDR3. V and J are TRBV30 and TRBJ1-5; tentative D call: TRBD1 (6 bases). Germline values: CDR1 GTSNPN, CDR2 SVGIG (reference sequence). This CDR3 is built from 13 residues. Trimming stripped 3 bases from V and 7 bases from J, with 13 bases between. The CDR3 nucleotides read TGTGCCTGGAGCAGTGGACAGTCCCAGCCCCAGCATTTT. This gives the protein CAWSSGQSQPQHF.

This clone was counted between two and nine times. The V and J genes are TRBV5-4 and TRBJ2-3, with TRBD1 matching 7 bases. Germline V gene lookup returns CDR1 SGHNT and CDR2 YYREEE (reference sequence). V was clipped by 5 bases and J by 1 base; unmatched bases: 4. The CDR3 is 14 residues long. In DNA, the CDR3 is TGTGCCAGCAGTTCCGGACAGGGCACAGATACGCAGTATTTT. Translating it yields CASSSGQGTDTQYF.

The V gene is TRBV7-9, the J gene TRBJ2-5; tentative D call: TRBD2 (6 bases). The germline gives CDR1 SEHNR, CDR2 FQNEAQ (reference sequence). CDR3 size: 15 residues. Trimming left V 1 base short and J 1 base short, with 10 bases between. The CDR3 DNA reads TGTGCCAGCAGCTTAGTTCTAGCGAGCCAAGAGACCCAGTACTTC. This gives the protein CASSLVLASQETQYF.

The chain links TRBV9 to TRBJ2-6; D gene unclear. The CDR3 is made up of 15 amino acids. CDR1 is SGDLS, CDR2 YYNGEE, per germline. Trimming took 7 bases from V and 0 from J, leaving 11 bases between them. CDR3 sequence (DNA): TGTGCCAGCGCCGTCAGCGACTCTGGGGCCAACGTCCTGACTTTC. Translated: CASAVSDSGANVLTF.

The chain carries TRBV21-1 and TRBJ2-1; TRBD1 is the table's D call and was not checked against the DNA. TRBV21-1 is a documented pseudogene. This CDR3 region has 17 residues. The CDR3 coding sequence is TGTGCCAGCAGTCAAATGGGGGGGAGACAGGGGAGGAATGAGCAGTTCTTC. This encodes CASSQMGGRQGRNEQFF.

This clone came up a few times. V is TRBV5-4 and J is TRBJ1-2, with D possibly matching TRBD1 (6 bases). The germline V and J ends were trimmed by 3 bases and 8 bases, with 20 bases remaining between them. The germline CDR1 and CDR2 sequences are SGHNT and YYREEE (reference sequence). The CDR3 loop spans 15 amino acids. The CDR3 DNA follows: TGTGCCAGCAGCTCGCCTCAGGACAGTAGGGTGGGCTACACCTTC. Protein: CASSSPQDSRVGYTF.

The chain has TRBV30 and TRBJ1-2, with TRBD1 identical over 12 bases. This CDR3 is built from 15 residues. Trimming cost V 5 bases and J 5 bases; bases outside gene matches: 9. CDR1 and CDR2 from the germline V gene are GTSNPN and SVGIG (reference sequence). CDR3 sequence: CAWEQPGQGAYGYTF. For the CDR3, the DNA is TGTGCCTGGGAACAACCGGGACAGGGGGCTTATGGCTACACCTTC.

To note about this clone: The junction differs from germline at one of its ends, possibly a read error. V gene TRBV7-9 combines with J gene TRBJ1-4; 7 bases line up with TRBD1. Germline assignment: CDR1 SEHNR and CDR2 FQNEAQ (reference sequence). This CDR3 comprises 14 residues. The CDR3 protein is CSSSPRQGGEKLFF. The CDR3 nucleotides are TGTTCCAGCAGCCCCCGACAGGGTGGTGAAAAACTGTTTTTT.

The chain joins TRBV10-3 to TRBJ2-4, with TRBD2 matching 8 bases. Germline V CDR1 and CDR2: ENHRY, SYGVKD. The CDR3 has 19 residues. Losses at the gene ends were 4 bases for V and 0 bases for J; bases not matched to a gene: 14. CDR3 DNA: TGTGCCATCAGTGCACTAGCGGAAGCCATACTACTAGCCAAAAACATTCAGTACTTC. Its translation: CAISALAEAILLAKNIQYF.

This chain connects TRBV7-6 to TRBJ2-3; 9 bases fit TRBD1. This CDR3 spans 16 amino acids. The J segment lost 0 bases and the V segment lost 5 bases, leaving 6 bases of the junction unmatched. Germline lookup yields CDR1 SGHVS and CDR2 FNYEAQ. This CDR3 is CASSPTGGVSTDTQYF. The CDR3, as DNA: TGTGCCAGCAGCCCGACAGGGGGGGTTAGCACAGATACGCAGTATTTT. The variable domain in full, with the rest retrieved from reference TRBV7-6 and TRBJ2-3, is GAGVSQSPRYKVTKRGQDVALRCDPISGHVSLYWYRQALGQGPEFLTYFNYEAQQDKSGLPNDRFSAERPEGSISTLTIQRTEQRDSAMYRCASSPTGGVSTDTQYFGPGTRLTVL.

The chain couples TRBV4-3 to TRBJ1-3; unclear D gene. The V gene's germline CDR1 is LGHNA and CDR2 YSLEER. This CDR3 is built from 14 residues. V lost 0 bases and J 3 bases, leaving 6 bases between the germline ends. The DNA for the CDR3 is TGCGCCAGCAGCCAAGATGAGGGTGGAAACACCATATATTTT. It translates to CASSQDEGGNTIYF.